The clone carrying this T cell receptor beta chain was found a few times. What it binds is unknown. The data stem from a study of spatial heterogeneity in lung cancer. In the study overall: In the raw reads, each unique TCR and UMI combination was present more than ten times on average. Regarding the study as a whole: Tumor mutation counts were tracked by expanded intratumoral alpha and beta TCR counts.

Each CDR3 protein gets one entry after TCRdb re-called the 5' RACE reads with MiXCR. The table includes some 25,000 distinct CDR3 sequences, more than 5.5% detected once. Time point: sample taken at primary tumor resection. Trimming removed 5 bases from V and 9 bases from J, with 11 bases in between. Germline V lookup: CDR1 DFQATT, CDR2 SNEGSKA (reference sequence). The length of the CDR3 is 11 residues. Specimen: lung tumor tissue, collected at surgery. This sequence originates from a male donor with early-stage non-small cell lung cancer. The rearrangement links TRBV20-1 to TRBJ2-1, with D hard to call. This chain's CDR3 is CSAQENVEQFF. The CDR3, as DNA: TGCAGTGCTCAAGAAAATGTTGAGCAGTTCTTC.